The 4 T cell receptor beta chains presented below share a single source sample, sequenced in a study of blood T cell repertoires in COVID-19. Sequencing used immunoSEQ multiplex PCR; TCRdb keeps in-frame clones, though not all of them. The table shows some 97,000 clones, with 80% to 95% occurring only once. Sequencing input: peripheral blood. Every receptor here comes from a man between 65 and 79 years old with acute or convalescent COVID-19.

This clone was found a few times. Here the CDR3 reads CASRQVGETQYF. The DNA for the CDR3 is TGTGCCAGTAGACAAGTCGGGGAGACCCAGTACTTC. This chain connects TRBV19 to TRBJ2-5, with D unclear. Looked up from germline, CDR1 is LNHDA and CDR2 is SQIVND (reference sequence). The CDR3 has 12 residues. V was shortened by 6 bases and J by 5 bases, with 10 bases between the two germline ends.

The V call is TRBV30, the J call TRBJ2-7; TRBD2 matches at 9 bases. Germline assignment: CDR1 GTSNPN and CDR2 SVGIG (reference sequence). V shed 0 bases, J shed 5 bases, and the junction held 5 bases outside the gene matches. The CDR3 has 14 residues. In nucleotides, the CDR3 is TGTGCCTGGAGTGTAACTAGCGGGCCAGACGAGCAGTACTTC. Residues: CAWSVTSGPDEQYF.

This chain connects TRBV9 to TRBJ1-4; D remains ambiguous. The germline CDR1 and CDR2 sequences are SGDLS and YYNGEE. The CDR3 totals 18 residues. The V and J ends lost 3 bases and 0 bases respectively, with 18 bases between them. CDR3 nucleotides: TGTGCCAGCAGCGCTGCGGCTCCCCTTCCTTCAACTAATGAAAAACTGTTTTTT. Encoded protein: CASSAAAPLPSTNEKLFF.

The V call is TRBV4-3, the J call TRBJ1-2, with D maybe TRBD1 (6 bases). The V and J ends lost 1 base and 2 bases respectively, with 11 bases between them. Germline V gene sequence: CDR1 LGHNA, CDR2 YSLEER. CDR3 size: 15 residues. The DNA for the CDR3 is TGCGCCAGCAGCCAAGTGTGGCAGGGGAACTATGGCTACACCTTC. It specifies CASSQVWQGNYGYTF.